The following is a T cell receptor (beta chain) sequence with its context. It has no known antigen specificity. Within one base of it there is no much larger clone, and no base qualities were kept. The entry originates in a study of blood T cell repertoires in COVID-19 (dated by TCRdb to 2018 to 2020). Study-wide context: The collaborator samples originated in the United States, Italy and Spain and spanned the acute and convalescent phases of COVID-19. The prospective study material was composed of cDNA or gDNA derived from T cells, B-cell-depleted T cells, or PBMCs. Subjects who had been exposed to COVID-19, were actively infected with it, or had recovered from it provided the deeply sampled blood TCRbeta repertoires that made up the dataset. The repertoires were released in a freely available public database meant as a resource for research on the immune response to SARS-CoV-2. Samples were obtained from the ongoing ImmuneRACE study (first 160 participants) and from 1,000 to 1,500 subjects provided by 6 global collaborators. A de-identified subject ID, COVID-19 status, age in years and sex were almost always included in the sample metadata. Where HLA class I and class II types were available, the types were taken from metadata supplied by the sample provider, not from assay-based typing.

The CDR3 spans 13 residues, from the cysteine through the phenylalanine. The CDR3 DNA has 39 bases and is translated from base 1. The junction shows trimming of 5 bases on V and 0 bases on J, plus 8 bases between the germline ends. CDR1 and CDR2, per the germline V gene, are SGHRS and YFSETQ. TCRbeta CDR3 regions were amplified from genomic DNA using the immunoSEQ Assay, a bias-controlled multiplex PCR. Per the original workflow: The number of nucleated cells in each sample was estimated by amplification of reference gene primers within the assay. To quantify the absolute abundance of each unique TCRbeta CDR3 rearrangement, sequence reads were collapsed and filtered. For each sample, productive Simpson clonality was calculated as the square root of Simpson's diversity index over productive rearrangements. The table comes from immuneACCESS by way of TCRdb, which keeps in-frame sequences with V and J called. Part of the clones is missing from these tables; in studies checked, under half for an unresolved V gene and the rest for unknown reasons. Clonal size and the V and J genes are those of that table, whereas D and trimming came from the DNA. Present in this sample are around 330,000 clones, approximately 90% of which were seen just once. The ten biggest clones cover under 2% of the sample.

In Seattle, one collaborating source enrolled patients while the infection was active and tracked those patients longitudinally over the course of disease. The collaborating institutions used their own protocols to collect whole blood in K2EDTA tubes. Collaborator samples were shipped for TCRbeta analysis as frozen whole blood, isolated PBMCs, or DNA extracted from either sample type. Study-wide findings and limitations: The amount of clinical and demographic metadata varied by source and participant and was provided uncurated.

The sequence links TRBV5-1 to TRBJ1-1; the D gene is perhaps TRBD1, on 5 matching bases. This receptor was identified in a woman under 40 with COVID-19, enrolled during active disease. The sequenced sample consisted of peripheral blood. Here the CDR3 is given as CASRDTVNTEAFF. The sequence in DNA is TGCGCCAGCAGGGACACGGTGAACACTGAAGCTTTCTTT.